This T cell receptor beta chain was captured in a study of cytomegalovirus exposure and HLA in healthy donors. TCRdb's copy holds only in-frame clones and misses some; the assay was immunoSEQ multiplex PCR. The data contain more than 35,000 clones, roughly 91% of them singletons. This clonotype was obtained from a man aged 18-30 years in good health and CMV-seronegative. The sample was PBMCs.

In DNA form, the CDR3 reads TGTGCCAGCAGCTTTAACAGGGGGCCCTCGGCCAAAAACATTCAGTACTTC. This gives the protein CASSFNRGPSAKNIQYF. The chain is built from TRBV11-2 and TRBJ2-4; 9 bases map to TRBD1. The CDR3 has 17 residues. The V gene's germline CDR1 is SGHAT and CDR2 FQNNGV. V dropped 3 bases and J dropped 1; count of bases not matched to a gene: 7. The full variable domain, completed using reference TRBV11-2 and TRBJ2-4, is EAGVAQSPRYKIIEKRQSVAFWCNPISGHATLYWYQQILGQGPKLLIQFQNNGVVDDSQLPKDRFSAERLKGVDSTLKIQPAKLEDSAVYLCASSFNRGPSAKNIQYFGAGTRLSVL.